A single sample is the source of the 16 T cell receptor beta chains below, sequenced in a study of OX40 agonist ivuxolimab in advanced cancers. Repertoires were generated with immunoSEQ multiplex PCR, while TCRdb's copy carries only in-frame clones and drops some. In the table there are some 100,000 clones, about 88% of which are singletons. Sample: CD4+ or CD8+ T cells sorted from blood, taken in a trial of the OX40 agonist ivuxolimab. Every receptor here comes from an adult with an advanced solid tumor such as melanoma, head and neck, liver or kidney cancer.

The chain recombines TRBV7-2 with TRBJ1-2, with 7 bases matching TRBD1. CDR1 and CDR2 from the germline V gene are SGHTA and FQGNSA. This CDR3 has 14 residues. J was trimmed by 7 bases and V by 3 bases; bases with no gene match: 8. The CDR3 DNA reads as TGTGCCAGCAGCTTGACCCAGGGGGAGAGTGGCTACACCTTC. Encoded protein: CASSLTQGESGYTF.

V usage is TRBV7-8 and J usage is TRBJ2-3, with D unclear. The CDR3 sequence is 13 residues long. The V gene lost 0 bases and the J gene lost 7 bases, with 8 bases spanning the gap. CDR1 is SGHVS and CDR2 is FQNEAQ in the germline V gene. CDR3 protein: CASSLAPLNTQYF. CDR3 coding DNA: TGTGCCAGCAGCTTAGCCCCGCTCAATACGCAGTATTTT.

On this clone itself: This CDR3 is also generated by other DNA sequences in the sample. The chain joins TRBV5-4 to TRBJ2-5; D is unclear. V was clipped by 0 bases and J by 1 base, with 4 bases between them. Germline V gives CDR1 SGHNT, CDR2 YYREEE (reference sequence). This CDR3 spans 13 amino acids. The CDR3 DNA follows: TGTGCCAGCAGCTTGGAAGGCCAAGAGACCCAGTACTTC. The encoded protein is CASSLEGQETQYF.

This rearrangement joins TRBV5-1 to TRBJ2-5; the D is unclear. V was pared by 4 bases and J by 1 base, with 14 bases between. The CDR3 is 15 amino acids. Looked up from germline, CDR1 is SGHRS and CDR2 is YFSETQ. CDR3 in amino acids: CASSPYRAFQETQYF. The CDR3 DNA sequence: TGCGCCAGCAGCCCTTACCGCGCTTTCCAAGAGACCCAGTACTTC.

Points on this clone: This specimen includes other DNA sequences encoding the same CDR3. This chain connects TRBV7-9 to TRBJ1-1, with a possible D match to TRBD1 (6 bases). The CDR3 spans 13 residues. Germline V gives CDR1 SEHNR, CDR2 FQNEAQ (reference sequence). V gave up 3 bases and J gave up 7 bases, with 12 bases separating them. The CDR3 region is CASSFPDSGEAFF. CDR3 sequence (DNA): TGTGCCAGCAGCTTCCCGGACAGTGGTGAAGCTTTCTTT.

This chain links TRBV28 with TRBJ2-7, with TRBD1 identical over 11 bases. CDR1 is MDHEN and CDR2 is SYDVKM in the germline V gene. The CDR3 length is 14 residues. V shed 7 bases and J 2 bases; nucleotides not matched to a gene: 4. CDR3 loop: CASTSGQGAYEQYV. For the CDR3, the DNA is TGTGCCAGCACCTCGGGACAGGGGGCCTACGAGCAGTACGTC.

The V call is TRBV25-1, the J call TRBJ1-6; a possible D gene is TRBD1 (5 bases). The V gene's germline CDR1 is MGHDK and CDR2 SYGVNS. CDR3 length: 15 residues. The V end lost 3 bases, the J end lost 7 bases, and 13 bases lay between the germline ends. The CDR3 here is CASSDPRAGNSPLHF. The CDR3, as DNA: TGTGCCAGCAGTGACCCCAGGGCAGGGAATTCACCCCTCCACTTT.

The V call is TRBV23-1, the J call TRBJ1-5; D remains ambiguous. TRBV23-1 is identified as an open reading frame with a role that is uncertain. The germline V and J ends were trimmed by 4 bases and 4 bases, with 20 bases remaining between them. There are 17 residues in the CDR3. The CDR3 protein is CASSPVEGPRGNQPQHF. Here the CDR3 DNA reads TGCGCCAGCAGTCCCGTCGAGGGCCCAAGAGGGAATCAGCCCCAGCATTTT.

The genes are TRBV7-2 and TRBJ1-2; tentative D call: TRBD1 (6 bases). V shed 3 bases and J shed 0 bases, with 11 bases lying between them. CDR1 is SGHTA and CDR2 is FQGNSA in the germline V gene. The CDR3 totals 15 residues. The CDR3 DNA follows: TGTGCCAGCAGCTTGAGGGACAAACCTAACTATGGCTACACCTTC. Protein: CASSLRDKPNYGYTF.

The J gene is TRBJ2-7, the V gene TRBV7-9, with 9 bases fitting TRBD2. The junction had 13 bases not matched to a gene; V was cut back by 5 bases and J by 5 bases. CDR3 length: 16 amino acids. Germline V gives CDR1 SEHNR, CDR2 FQNEAQ (reference sequence). The CDR3 here is CASSRGASGKAHEQYF. The CDR3, as DNA: TGTGCCAGCAGCCGGGGGGCTAGCGGGAAAGCCCACGAGCAGTACTTC.

The chain recombines TRBV30 with TRBJ1-2; D gene ambiguous. Trimming removed 8 bases at V and 4 bases at J, with 14 bases between. The CDR3 covers 12 residues. Germline V gene sequence: CDR1 GTSNPN, CDR2 SVGIG (reference sequence). CDR3 sequence reads: CAGKREVYGYTF. DNA for the CDR3: TGTGCCGGAAAGAGGGAGGTCTATGGCTACACCTTC.

This chain's CDR3 is CASSQTSGQETQYF. DNA for the CDR3: TGCGCCAGCAGCCAAACTAGCGGCCAAGAGACCCAGTACTTC. The chain uses TRBV5-1 and TRBJ2-5, with TRBD2 matching 8 bases. J lost 1 base, V lost 4 bases, and 3 bases had no gene match. The germline V gene encodes CDR1 SGHRS and CDR2 YFSETQ. This CDR3 contains 14 residues.

V gene TRBV7-9 combines with J gene TRBJ2-7; either TRBD1 or TRBD2 may supply D (5 bases each). CDR3 length: 15 residues. V shed 1 base and J shed 0 bases, with 10 bases lying between them. Germline V gene sequence: CDR1 SEHNR, CDR2 FQNEAQ (reference sequence). The CDR3 is CASSLGGDRSYEQYV. CDR3 coding DNA: TGTGCCAGCAGCTTAGGTGGGGACCGCTCCTACGAGCAGTACGTC.

A remark on this clone: The sample carries other DNA sequences with the same CDR3. The chain links TRBV18 to TRBJ2-3; maybe TRBD1 (6 bases). Germline CDR1 and CDR2: KGHSH and LQKENI. The CDR3 is 14 residues long. V was shortened by 6 bases and J by 0 bases, with 10 bases between the two germline ends. CDR3 amino acids: CASSPGQSTDTQYF. The CDR3 nucleotides are TGTGCCAGCTCCCCCGGACAGAGCACAGATACGCAGTATTTT.

This sequence joins TRBV5-5 and TRBJ1-2; D gene uncertain. V was clipped by 3 bases and J by 4 bases, with 10 bases between them. Germline CDR1 reads SGHKS; CDR2 reads YYEKEE (reference sequence). CDR3 length equals 13 residues. The CDR3 loop reads CASSYLEVYGYTF. In nucleotides, the CDR3 is TGTGCCAGCAGCTATTTGGAGGTCTATGGCTACACCTTC.

V and J are TRBV2 and TRBJ1-2; D gene ambiguous. The CDR3 is 14 amino acids. CDR1 and CDR2 (germline): SNHLY, FYNNEI. The ends were cut back, 2 bases at V and 1 base at J, with 8 bases in the middle. CDR3 in DNA: TGTGCCAGCAGTGAACTGGGTGTTAACTATGGCTACACCTTC. Encoded protein: CASSELGVNYGYTF.